This T cell receptor (beta chain) was captured by sequencing in a study of cytomegalovirus exposure and HLA in healthy donors. V was trimmed by 3 bases and J by 2 bases, leaving 8 bases between them. The CDR3 has 14 residues. Germline lookup yields CDR1 SNHLY and CDR2 FYNNEI. The PCR contained 60 Vbeta and 13 Jbeta primers. The repertoire was sequenced with immunoSEQ multiplex PCR; TCRdb's copy has only in-frame clones and lacks some. The sample contains 75,000 to 95,000 clones, roughly three fifths of which appear only once. The clonotype originates from a man aged 25 to 40 in good health and CMV-seronegative. The V and J genes are TRBV2 and TRBJ1-5; the D gene is possibly TRBD1 (5 bases). Specimen: PBMCs. The CDR3 DNA is TGTGCCAGCAGTGATGCCAGGGGCAATCAGCCCCAGCATTTT. This gives the protein CASSDARGNQPQHF.